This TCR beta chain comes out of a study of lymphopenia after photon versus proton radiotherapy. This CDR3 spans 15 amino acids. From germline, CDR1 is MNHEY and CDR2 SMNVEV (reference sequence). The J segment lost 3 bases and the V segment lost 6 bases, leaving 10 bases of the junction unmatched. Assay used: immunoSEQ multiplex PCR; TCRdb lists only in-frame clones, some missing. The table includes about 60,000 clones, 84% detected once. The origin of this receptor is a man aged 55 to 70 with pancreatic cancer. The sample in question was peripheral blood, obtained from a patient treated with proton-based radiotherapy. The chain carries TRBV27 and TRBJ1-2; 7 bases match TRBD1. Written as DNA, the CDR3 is TGTGCCAGCAGCGAGTACAGGGGCTGGCACTATGGCTACACCTTC. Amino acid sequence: CASSEYRGWHYGYTF.